The next 32 T cell receptor beta chains were all read from a single sample in a study of blood T cells in healthy people across ages. Sample-barcoded 5' priming and a J-beta primer mix drove a second PCR of roughly 7 to 11 cycles. Using its own MiXCR run on the 5' RACE reads, TCRdb lists one record per CDR3 protein. The sample holds about 1.4 million distinct CDR3 sequences, approximately 59% seen once. The specimen sequenced was blood. The source of these receptors is a man younger than 30 in good health.

As DNA, the CDR3 is TGTGCCAGCAGTTTAGACAGGGTCAGCGAGCAGTACTTC. It translates to CASSLDRVSEQYF. V is TRBV12-3 or TRBV12-4 and J is TRBJ2-5; weak D call: TRBD1 (6 bases). The end of the DNA is better explained by TRBJ2-7, so the J call may be wrong. The CDR3 runs 13 residues.

A single count supports this clonotype. The CDR3 sequence: CASSTGGVINGYTF. CDR3 nucleotide sequence: TGTGCCAGCAGTACAGGGGGCGTAATTAATGGCTACACCTTC. The rearrangement joins TRBV27 to TRBJ1-2; 9 positions agree with TRBD1. Trimming cost V 5 bases and J 6 bases; bases outside gene matches: 7. Germline V lookup: CDR1 MNHEY, CDR2 SMNVEV (reference sequence). The CDR3 is made up of 14 amino acids.

The chain is built from TRBV28 and TRBJ2-6; D is perhaps TRBD2 (5 bases). This CDR3 has 16 residues. V was trimmed by 7 bases and J by 0 bases, leaving 13 bases between them. Germline lookup yields CDR1 MDHEN and CDR2 SYDVKM. This CDR3 reads CASKDFLGSGANVLTF. The CDR3 nucleotides read TGTGCCAGCAAGGACTTCTTGGGCTCTGGGGCCAACGTCCTGACTTTC.

The chain couples TRBV2 to TRBJ2-5; 12 bases are a match to TRBD2. This CDR3 contains 17 residues. J lost 4 bases, V lost 7 bases, and 13 bases had no gene match. Germline V gene sequence: CDR1 SNHLY, CDR2 FYNNEI. DNA for the CDR3: TGTGCCAGCACCGTGAGGACTAGCGGGATTTTAGGAGAGACCCAGTACTTC. Protein product: CASTVRTSGILGETQYF.

This chain links TRBV6-2 or TRBV6-3 with TRBJ2-3; 7 bases are a match to TRBD1. The length of the CDR3 is 13 residues. Germline CDR1 reads MNHEY; CDR2 reads SVGEGT. V gave up 5 bases and J gave up 7 bases; unmatched junction bases: 6. The CDR3 protein is CASSTYRGNTQYF. Here the CDR3 DNA reads TGTGCCAGCAGTACTTACAGGGGTAATACGCAGTATTTT.

This clonotype was seen just once. This chain connects TRBV9 to TRBJ1-2; D is undetermined. Trimming left V 2 bases short and J 2 bases short, with 4 bases between. The length of the CDR3 is 12 residues. Germline V gene lookup returns CDR1 SGDLS and CDR2 YYNGEE. Here the CDR3 reads CASSVWNYGYTF. The CDR3 DNA reads as TGTGCCAGCAGCGTGTGGAACTATGGCTACACCTTC.

The rearrangement joins TRBV4-1 to TRBJ2-5; 10 nucleotides align to TRBD2. The J segment lost 9 bases and the V segment lost 5 bases, leaving 12 bases of the junction unmatched. Germline CDR1 is MGHRA and CDR2 is YSYEKL. This CDR3 spans 15 amino acids. This CDR3 reads CASSAKTSGYGAQYF. For the CDR3, the DNA is TGCGCCAGCAGCGCAAAGACTAGCGGGTACGGCGCCCAGTACTTC.

The rearrangement uses TRBV2 and TRBJ2-5, with D hard to call. V lost 4 bases to trimming and J lost 2 bases, with 8 bases between them. CDR1 SNHLY and CDR2 FYNNEI come from the germline V gene. CDR3 size: 13 residues. The CDR3 is CASSVIRQETQYF. The CDR3 nucleotides read TGTGCCAGCAGTGTCATCAGACAAGAGACCCAGTACTTC.

The DNA for the CDR3 is TGTGCCAGCAGCCTAGGGGGCGATTTCGATTCACCCCTCCACTTT. This codes for CASSLGGDFDSPLHF. The chain carries TRBV7-9 and TRBJ1-6, with 7 bases fitting TRBD1. V was clipped by 5 bases and J by 8 bases; unmatched bases: 9. Looked up from germline, CDR1 is SEHNR and CDR2 is FQNEAQ (reference sequence). This CDR3 spans 15 amino acids.

This clonotype has just one count. The V gene is TRBV6-2 or TRBV6-3, the J gene TRBJ1-2, with unresolved D. This CDR3 is built from 14 residues. CDR1 is MNHEY and CDR2 is SVGEGT in the germline V gene. V lost 7 bases and J lost 5, with 17 bases in between. The CDR3: CASIDPPEAYGYTF. The CDR3 nucleotides read TGTGCCAGCATCGATCCCCCGGAGGCGTATGGCTACACCTTC.

Turning to this clonotype: The junction does not match germline at one end; this may be a read error. The gene calls are TRBV12-3 or TRBV12-4 and TRBJ2-6, with D possibly TRBD1 on 6 matching bases. The CDR3 sequence is 18 residues long. CDR3 in DNA: TGTGCCAGCAGCCCTAAGGACAGTCTAAGGTCTGGGGCCAACGCCCTGACTTTC. Translating it yields CASSPKDSLRSGANALTF.

In its sample, this clonotype was seen a few times. The V gene is TRBV20-1, the J gene TRBJ2-1; D not resolved. Trimming shortened V by 6 bases and J by 7 bases, and 10 bases separated the two germline ends. Germline V gives CDR1 DFQATT, CDR2 SNEGSKA (reference sequence). The CDR3 consists of 11 residues. The CDR3 bases are TGCAGTGCAACTCCACTAAATGAGCAGTTCTTC. This translates into CSATPLNEQFF.

The chain recombines TRBV24-1 with TRBJ2-6, with D uncertain. CDR3 size: 18 residues. CDR1 KGHDR and CDR2 SFDVKD come from the germline V gene. V gave up 5 bases and J gave up 2 bases, with 18 bases separating them. The DNA of the CDR3 is TGTGCCACCAGTGGTCATCCAACCGGGCGTACTGGGGCCAACGTCCTGACTTTC. Translated, it gives CATSGHPTGRTGANVLTF.

This rearrangement joins TRBV6-1 to TRBJ1-5; D gene ambiguous. CDR3 size: 15 residues. Trimming left V 2 bases short and J 4 bases short, with 12 bases between. Germline V gives CDR1 MNHNS, CDR2 SASEGT. The CDR3 sequence is CASSEIGGINQPQHF. CDR3 nucleotides: TGTGCCAGCAGTGAAATTGGAGGGATTAATCAGCCCCAGCATTTT.

Only a few counts were recorded for this clonotype. V and J are TRBV4-3 and TRBJ1-4; D might be TRBD1 (5 bases). This CDR3 region has 15 residues. Germline lookup yields CDR1 LGHNA and CDR2 YSLEER. The V and J ends lost 2 bases and 2 bases respectively, with 9 bases between them. The CDR3 is CASSQSPGTNEKLFF. The CDR3 nucleotides are TGCGCCAGCAGCCAAAGCCCAGGGACTAATGAAAAACTGTTTTTT.

In regard to this clonotype: A much larger clone lies a single base off, so this may be a read error. The rearrangement uses TRBV29-1 and TRBJ2-1; 10 nucleotides match TRBD1. The CDR3 totals 15 residues. Germline values: CDR1 SQVTM, CDR2 ANQGSEA. The CDR3 loop is CGGISGTGARNEQFF. The CDR3 DNA reads TGCGGCGGTATTTCCGGGACAGGGGCAAGGAATGAGCAGTTCTTC.

This clonotype was seen a few times. The chain carries TRBV20-1 and TRBJ1-4; D is ambiguous. V was pared by 1 base and J by 0 bases, with 9 bases between. Germline lookup yields CDR1 DFQATT and CDR2 SNEGSKA (reference sequence). This CDR3 comprises 15 residues. CDR3: CSARVPGATNEKLFF. In DNA form, the CDR3 reads TGCAGTGCTAGAGTACCCGGCGCAACTAATGAAAAACTGTTTTTT.

V and J are TRBV7-2 and TRBJ2-1; D remains ambiguous. Trimming shortened V by 5 bases and J by 5 bases, and 25 bases separated the two germline ends. The V gene's germline CDR1 is SGHTA and CDR2 FQGNSA. This CDR3 is built from 18 residues. CDR3 region: CASSPSPVLHERHNEQFF. Written as DNA, the CDR3 is TGTGCCAGCAGCCCCTCCCCGGTGCTCCACGAACGTCACAATGAGCAGTTCTTC.

The rearrangement joins TRBV5-5 to TRBJ1-5; possible D gene TRBD1, 5 bases. Trimming removed 3 bases from V and 7 bases from J, with 11 bases in between. The CDR3 spans 13 residues. Germline V gives CDR1 SGHKS, CDR2 YYEKEE (reference sequence). The CDR3 is CASSSWGDQPQHF. In nucleotides, the CDR3 is TGTGCCAGCAGCTCGTGGGGGGACCAGCCCCAGCATTTT.

This clonotype showed up just a few times. The chain couples TRBV28 to TRBJ2-5; 12 bases align to TRBD2. TRBJ2-7 matches the DNA end more closely, so the J call is doubtful. The CDR3 runs to 14 residues. The V gene's germline CDR1 is MDHEN and CDR2 SYDVKM. In nucleotides, the CDR3 is TGTGCCAGCAGACGGACTAGCGGGGAGTACGAGCAGTACTTC. As protein: CASRRTSGEYEQYF.

This sequence joins TRBV6-5 and TRBJ2-5, with D possibly TRBD1 on 6 matching bases. Judging by the DNA end, TRBJ2-7 fits better; the J call may be wrong. The CDR3 sequence is 16 residues long. The germline V gene encodes CDR1 MNHEY and CDR2 SVGAGI. CDR3 amino acids: CASSYSVQGSTYEQYF. The DNA for the CDR3 is TGTGCCAGCAGTTACTCAGTCCAGGGGTCCACCTACGAGCAGTACTTC.

The V call is TRBV20-1, the J call TRBJ2-7; the D call may be TRBD1 or TRBD2 (5 bases each). Trimming stripped 6 bases from V and 7 bases from J, with 16 bases between. CDR1 and CDR2 (germline): DFQATT, SNEGSKA (reference sequence). This CDR3 is built from 12 residues. The CDR3 DNA reads TGCAGTGCAGGTGGGACCGAGGGGGAGCAGTACTTC. Its protein is CSAGGTEGEQYF.

This CDR3 reads CASSETTTNEKLFF. CDR3 nucleotide sequence: TGTGCCAGCAGTGAAACAACAACTAATGAAAAACTGTTTTTT. V gene TRBV2 combines with J gene TRBJ1-4; D gene unclear. V was trimmed by 2 bases and J by 0 bases, leaving 4 bases between them. Germline V gene sequence: CDR1 SNHLY, CDR2 FYNNEI. The CDR3 loop spans 14 amino acids.

In DNA, the CDR3 is TGTGCCAGCAGTTTATTTGGCGGGGGGGCCGGGTACGAGCAGTACTTC. As protein: CASSLFGGGAGYEQYF. The chain links TRBV27 to TRBJ2-7, with 9 bases lining up with TRBD2. This CDR3 contains 16 residues. The V gene end was trimmed by 1 base and the J gene end by 4 bases; junction bases not matched to a gene: 8. Looked up from germline, CDR1 is MNHEY and CDR2 is SMNVEV (reference sequence).

In its sample, this clonotype was seen once. The rearrangement joins TRBV29-1 to TRBJ1-5, with D unclear. V lost 6 bases to trimming and J lost 11 bases, with 8 bases between them. Germline V lookup: CDR1 SQVTM, CDR2 ANQGSEA. This CDR3 has 9 residues. The CDR3 loop reads CSVQSAQHF. CDR3 coding DNA: TGCAGCGTACAATCAGCCCAGCATTTT.

The chain is built from TRBV5-1 and TRBJ1-1; 8 bases fit TRBD1. J lost 6 bases, V lost 1 base, and 5 bases had no gene match. The CDR3 length is 14 residues. Germline assignment: CDR1 SGHRS and CDR2 YFSETQ. CDR3 residues: CASSLQPDRAEAFF. The CDR3 nucleotides are TGCGCCAGCAGCTTGCAGCCGGACAGGGCTGAAGCTTTCTTT.

The rearrangement joins TRBV21-1 to TRBJ2-7; the table gives TRBD1 as D, unverified against the DNA. TRBV21-1 is described as a pseudogene. The CDR3 consists of 15 residues. The CDR3 loop reads CASSIMGGLLLEQYF. The CDR3, as DNA: TGTGCCAGCAGCATAATGGGGGGTCTCCTTCTCGAGCAGTACTTC.

V usage is TRBV29-1 and J usage is TRBJ2-7; D is unclear. Trimming stripped 1 base from V and 5 bases from J, with 9 bases between. Germline-derived CDR1 and CDR2 are SQVTM and ANQGSEA. The CDR3 spans 12 residues. CDR3 sequence reads: CSVEGLSNEQYF. The CDR3 DNA reads as TGCAGCGTTGAAGGCCTCTCTAACGAGCAGTACTTC.

This chain uses TRBV5-1 with TRBJ2-1, with D tentatively TRBD2 (5 bases). The CDR3 contains 17 residues. V lost 3 bases, J lost 1 base, and 17 bases lay in between. Germline CDR1 and CDR2: SGHRS and YFSETQ. DNA of the CDR3: TGCGCCAGCAGCTATACTAGTTCCGGCGGATCCTACAATGAGCAGTTCTTC. Its protein product is CASSYTSSGGSYNEQFF. The complete variable domain, with remaining parts taken from reference TRBV5-1 and TRBJ2-1, reads KAGVTQTPRYLIKTRGQQVTLSCSPISGHRSVSWYQQTPGQGLQFLFEYFSETQRNKGNFPGRFSGRQFSNSRSEMNVSTLELGDSALYLCASSYTSSGGSYNEQFFGPGTRLTVL.

The V and J genes are TRBV4-1 and TRBJ2-7, with D possibly being TRBD2 (6 bases). The CDR3 extends over 18 amino acids. From germline, CDR1 is MGHRA and CDR2 YSYEKL. With 4 bases removed from V and 4 bases from J, the gap between germline ends came to 26 bases. CDR3 sequence: CASSPSSGSRGALYEQYF. The DNA for the CDR3 is TGCGCCAGCAGCCCTTCCTCCGGGAGCCGGGGAGCCCTTTACGAGCAGTACTTC.

The chain couples TRBV25-1 to TRBJ2-7; TRBD1 matches at 10 bases. J gave up 3 bases and V 5 bases, and 4 bases lay outside the gene matches. CDR3 length: 14 residues. CDR1 MGHDK and CDR2 SYGVNS come from the germline V gene. The CDR3 DNA is TGTGCCAGCAGTACGGGACAGGGGTACTACGAGCAGTACTTC. Residues: CASSTGQGYYEQYF.

In its sample, this clonotype was seen a few times. The rearrangement joins TRBV7-2 to TRBJ1-5; tentative D call: TRBD1 (5 bases). Germline assignment: CDR1 SGHTA and CDR2 FQGNSA. Between the trimmed V and J ends, which lost 4 bases and 2 bases, there was a span of 12 bases. The length of the CDR3 is 15 residues. As DNA, the CDR3 is TGTGCCAGCAGCTCCCCAGGGCCGGGCAATCAGCCCCAGCATTTT. Translating gives CASSSPGPGNQPQHF.